This record looks at one TCR beta chain sequence and its context. This record belongs to a study of control samples from healthy donors and cancer patients. Sequencing was performed with immunoSEQ multiplex PCR; in TCRdb, only in-frame clones are kept and a portion is missing. The sample contains 110,000 or so clones, 85% to 90% of which appear only once. CDR3 size: 11 residues. Germline values: CDR1 SQVTM, CDR2 ANQGSEA. V was shortened by 7 bases and J by 2 bases, with 9 bases between the two germline ends. The origin of this receptor is a woman between 45 and 60 years old in good health. Material: blood. The rearrangement links TRBV29-1 to TRBJ2-7; unclear D gene. The CDR3 protein is CSAPGAYEQYF. The CDR3 bases are TGCAGCGCACCCGGAGCCTACGAGCAGTACTTC.